Following are 12 T cell receptor beta chains from one sample sequenced in a study of shared clonotypes between healthy human individuals. Method: immunoSEQ multiplex PCR; TCRdb's copy keeps in-frame clones and lacks some. Among more than 150,000 clones listed, over 80% were seen once. Sequencing was carried out using naive CD4+ T cells sorted from blood. Subset indicated: CD45RA+ positively selected. The receptors stem from a woman in her 30s in good health.

The chain links TRBV28 to TRBJ2-2; D could derive from TRBD1 or TRBD2 (5 bases each). Trimming cost V 4 bases and J 4 bases, with 16 bases left between them. This CDR3 is 16 amino acids long. Germline CDR1 MDHEN, CDR2 SYDVKM. The DNA for the CDR3 is TGTGCCAGCAGTTCTGCGACGGATGGGGGCACCGGGGAGCTGTTTTTT. It codes for CASSSATDGGTGELFF. Complete variable domain (other parts from reference TRBV28 and TRBJ2-2): DVKVTQSSRYLVKRTGEKVFLECVQDMDHENMFWYRQDPGLGLRLIYFSYDVKMKEKGDIPEGYSVSREKKERFSLILESASTNQTSMYLCASSSATDGGTGELFFGEGSRLTVL.

The J gene is TRBJ1-5, the V gene TRBV18; 8 positions match TRBD1. V lost 1 base, J lost 12 bases, and 11 bases stayed unmatched. Germline values: CDR1 KGHSH, CDR2 LQKENI. The CDR3 contains 15 residues. The chain's CDR3 is CASSPRTGGEQYQHF. The CDR3 DNA is TGTGCCAGCTCACCACGTACAGGGGGGGAACAGTACCAGCATTTT.

This chain joins TRBV7-2 and TRBJ2-5, with TRBD1 matching over 9 bases. Near its end, the DNA agrees better with TRBJ2-7, so the J call may be wrong. The CDR3 sequence is 15 residues long. Germline values: CDR1 SGHTA, CDR2 FQGNSA. CDR3 sequence (DNA): TGTGCCAGCACCCATGTAGGGACAGGGATCTACGAGCAGTACTTC. Protein: CASTHVGTGIYEQYF.

This chain joins TRBV10-1 and TRBJ1-1, with TRBD1 as a possible D gene (5 bases). Deletions cut 4 bases from V and 4 bases from J, with 13 bases between. The CDR3 has 14 amino acids. Germline assignment: CDR1 WNHNN and CDR2 SYGVQD (reference sequence). The CDR3 is CASSGEGPRTEAFF. CDR3 coding DNA: TGCGCCAGCAGTGGAGAGGGGCCGCGCACTGAAGCTTTCTTT.

The V gene is TRBV19, the J gene TRBJ1-1; unclear D gene. From germline, CDR1 is LNHDA and CDR2 SQIVND (reference sequence). The CDR3 contains 13 residues. Trimming removed 4 bases at V and 0 bases at J, with 6 bases between. Written as DNA, the CDR3 is TGTGCCAGTAGTACCCAACTGAACACTGAAGCTTTCTTT. This encodes CASSTQLNTEAFF.

This chain joins TRBV5-4 and TRBJ2-2; D is perhaps TRBD2 (6 bases). Germline assignment: CDR1 SGHNT and CDR2 YYREEE (reference sequence). The V end was cut by 0 bases, the J end by 1 base, with 13 bases between. The CDR3 is made up of 17 amino acids. The CDR3 reads CASSLAGVTRNTGELFF. DNA for the CDR3: TGTGCCAGCAGCTTGGCCGGAGTGACTAGGAACACCGGGGAGCTGTTTTTT. The full variable domain, in which reference TRBV5-4 and TRBJ2-2 provide the parts outside the CDR3, is ETGVTQSPTHLIKTRGQQVTLRCSSQSGHNTVSWYQQALGQGPQFIFQYYREEENGRGNFPPRFSGLQFPNYSSELNVNALELDDSALYLCASSLAGVTRNTGELFFGEGSRLTVL.

This chain links TRBV7-2 with TRBJ2-1, with 7 bases fitting TRBD1. With 0 bases clipped from V and 4 bases from J, the junction kept 12 bases outside the gene matches. This CDR3 contains 18 residues. Germline V gene lookup returns CDR1 SGHTA and CDR2 FQGNSA. The CDR3 spells CASSLAFRGAGGYNEQFF. CDR3 bases: TGTGCCAGCAGCTTAGCGTTCAGAGGGGCAGGGGGATACAATGAGCAGTTCTTC.

This chain links TRBV7-9 with TRBJ2-7, with 7 nucleotides matching TRBD2. Germline values: CDR1 SEHNR, CDR2 FQNEAQ (reference sequence). J gave up 5 bases and V 2 bases, and 6 bases lay outside the gene matches. The CDR3 runs to 14 residues. The CDR3 DNA reads TGTGCCAGCAGCTTATCGGGGGGTTCGGACGAGCAGTACTTC. Translating gives CASSLSGGSDEQYF.

J is TRBJ1-5 and V is TRBV6-5; possibly TRBD1 for D (6 bases). V shed 0 bases and J shed 7 bases, with 13 bases lying between them. The CDR3 totals 15 residues. CDR1 is MNHEY, CDR2 SVGAGI, per germline. The CDR3 nucleotides are TGTGCCAGCAGTTACTCGTCACAGGGTGAGCAGCCCCAGCATTTT. Translation: CASSYSSQGEQPQHF.

The chain uses TRBV27 and TRBJ2-7, with D possibly TRBD1 on 6 matching bases. Trimming left V 5 bases short and J 2 bases short, with 13 bases between. The CDR3 consists of 14 residues. Germline V gene lookup returns CDR1 MNHEY and CDR2 SMNVEV (reference sequence). The CDR3 sequence: CASSPRRTAYEQYF. DNA for the CDR3: TGTGCCAGCAGTCCTCGCAGGACAGCCTACGAGCAGTACTTC.

The genes are TRBV6-1 and TRBJ2-5, with unresolved D. From germline, CDR1 is MNHNS and CDR2 SASEGT. This CDR3 has 13 amino acids. V was clipped by 2 bases and J by 2 bases, with 6 bases between them. In DNA form, the CDR3 reads TGTGCCAGCAGTGAATGGAGTCAAGAGACCCAGTACTTC. It codes for CASSEWSQETQYF.

This sequence joins TRBV5-1 and TRBJ2-1; 8 nucleotides match TRBD1. V trimming: 1 base; J trimming: 6 bases; junction bases outside the gene matches: 15. The CDR3 totals 18 residues. Germline CDR1 SGHRS, CDR2 YFSETQ. CDR3: CASSLTPGPTGDLNEQFF. DNA for the CDR3: TGCGCCAGCAGCTTGACCCCGGGGCCGACAGGGGACCTCAATGAGCAGTTCTTC.